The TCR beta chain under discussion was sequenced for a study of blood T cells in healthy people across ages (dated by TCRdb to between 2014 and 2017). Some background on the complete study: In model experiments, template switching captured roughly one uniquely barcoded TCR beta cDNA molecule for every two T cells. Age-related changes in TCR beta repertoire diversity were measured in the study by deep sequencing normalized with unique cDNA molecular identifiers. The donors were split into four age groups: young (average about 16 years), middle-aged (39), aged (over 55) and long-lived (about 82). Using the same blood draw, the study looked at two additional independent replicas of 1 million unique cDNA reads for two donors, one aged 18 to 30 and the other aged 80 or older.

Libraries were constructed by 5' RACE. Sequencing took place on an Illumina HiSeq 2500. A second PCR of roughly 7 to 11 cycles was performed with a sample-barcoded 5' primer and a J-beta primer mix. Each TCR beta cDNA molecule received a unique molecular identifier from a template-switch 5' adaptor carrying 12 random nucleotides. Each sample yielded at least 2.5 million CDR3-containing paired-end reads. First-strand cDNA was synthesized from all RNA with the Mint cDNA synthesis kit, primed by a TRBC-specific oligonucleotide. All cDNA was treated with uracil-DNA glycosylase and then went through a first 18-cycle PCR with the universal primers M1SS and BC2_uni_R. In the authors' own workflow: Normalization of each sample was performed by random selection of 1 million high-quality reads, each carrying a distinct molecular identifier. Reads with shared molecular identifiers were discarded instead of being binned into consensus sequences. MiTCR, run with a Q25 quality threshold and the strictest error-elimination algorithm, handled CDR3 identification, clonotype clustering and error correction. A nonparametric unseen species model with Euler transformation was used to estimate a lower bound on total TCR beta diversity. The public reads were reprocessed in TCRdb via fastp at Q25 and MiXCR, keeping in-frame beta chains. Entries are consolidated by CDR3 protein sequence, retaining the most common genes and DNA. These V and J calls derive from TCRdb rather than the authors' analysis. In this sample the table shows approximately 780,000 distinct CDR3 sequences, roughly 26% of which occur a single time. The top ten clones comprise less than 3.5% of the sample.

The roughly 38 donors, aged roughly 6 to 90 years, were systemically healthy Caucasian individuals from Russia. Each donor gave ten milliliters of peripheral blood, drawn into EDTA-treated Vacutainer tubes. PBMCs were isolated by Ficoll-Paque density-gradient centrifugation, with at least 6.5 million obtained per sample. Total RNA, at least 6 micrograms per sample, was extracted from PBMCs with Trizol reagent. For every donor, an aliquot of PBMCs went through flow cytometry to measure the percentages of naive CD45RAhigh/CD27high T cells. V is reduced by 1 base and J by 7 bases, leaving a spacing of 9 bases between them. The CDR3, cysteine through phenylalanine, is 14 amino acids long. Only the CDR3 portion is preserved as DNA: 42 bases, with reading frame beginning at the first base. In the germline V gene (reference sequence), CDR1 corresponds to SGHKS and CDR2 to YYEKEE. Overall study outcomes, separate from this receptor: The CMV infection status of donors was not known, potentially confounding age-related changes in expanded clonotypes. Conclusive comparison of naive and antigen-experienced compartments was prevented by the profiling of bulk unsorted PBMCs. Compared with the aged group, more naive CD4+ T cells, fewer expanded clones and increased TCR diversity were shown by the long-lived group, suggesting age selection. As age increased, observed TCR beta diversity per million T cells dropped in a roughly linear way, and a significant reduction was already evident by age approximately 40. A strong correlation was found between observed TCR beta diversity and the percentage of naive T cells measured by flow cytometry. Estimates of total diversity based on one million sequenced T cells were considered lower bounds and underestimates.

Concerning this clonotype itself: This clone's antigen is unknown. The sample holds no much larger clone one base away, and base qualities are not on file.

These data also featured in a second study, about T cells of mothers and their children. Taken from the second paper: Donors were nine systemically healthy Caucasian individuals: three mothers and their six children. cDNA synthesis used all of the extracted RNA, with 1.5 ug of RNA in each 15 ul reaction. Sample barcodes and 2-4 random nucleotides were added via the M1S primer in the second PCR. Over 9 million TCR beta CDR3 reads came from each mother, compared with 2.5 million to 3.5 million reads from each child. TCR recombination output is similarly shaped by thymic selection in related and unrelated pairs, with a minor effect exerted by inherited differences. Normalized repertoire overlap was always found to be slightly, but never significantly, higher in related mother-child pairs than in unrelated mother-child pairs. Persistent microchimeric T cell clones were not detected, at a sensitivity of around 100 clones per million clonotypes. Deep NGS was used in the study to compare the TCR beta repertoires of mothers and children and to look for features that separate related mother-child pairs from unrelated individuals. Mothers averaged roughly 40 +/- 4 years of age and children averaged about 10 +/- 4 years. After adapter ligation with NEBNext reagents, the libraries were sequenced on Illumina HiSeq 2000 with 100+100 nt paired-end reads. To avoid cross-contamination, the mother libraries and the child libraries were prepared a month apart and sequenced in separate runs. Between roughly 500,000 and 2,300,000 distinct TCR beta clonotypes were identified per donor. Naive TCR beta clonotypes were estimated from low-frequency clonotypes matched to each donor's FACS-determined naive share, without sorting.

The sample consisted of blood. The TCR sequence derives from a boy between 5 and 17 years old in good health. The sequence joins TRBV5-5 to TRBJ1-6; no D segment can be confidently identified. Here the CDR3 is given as CASSLSEGNSPLHF. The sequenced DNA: TGTGCCAGCAGCTTGTCCGAAGGGAATTCACCCCTCCACTTT.